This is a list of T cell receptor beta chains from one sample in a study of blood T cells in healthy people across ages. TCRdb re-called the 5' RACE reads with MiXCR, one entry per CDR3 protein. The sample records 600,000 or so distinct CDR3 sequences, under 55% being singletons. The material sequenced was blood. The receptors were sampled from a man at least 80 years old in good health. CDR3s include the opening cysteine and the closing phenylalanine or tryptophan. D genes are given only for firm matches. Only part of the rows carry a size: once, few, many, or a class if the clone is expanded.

CDR3 protein: CASWGLAGETQYF
CDR3 DNA: TGCGCCAGCTGGGGACTAGCGGGAGAGACCCAGTACTTC
D gene: TRBD2
J gene: TRBJ2-5
clone size: .
V gene: TRBV5-1

CDR3 protein: CASRSTGYNQPQHF
CDR3 DNA: TGTGCCAGCAGATCGACAGGGTATAATCAGCCCCAGCATTTT
D gene: TRBD1
J gene: TRBJ1-5
clone size: .
V gene: TRBV6-2/TRBV6-3

CDR3 protein: CSVLKLGTGISYEQYF
CDR3 DNA: TGCAGCGTTCTTAAGCTAGGGACAGGGATATCCTACGAGCAGTACTTC
D gene: TRBD1
J gene: TRBJ2-7
clone size: .
V gene: TRBV29-1

CDR3 protein: CSARDPLTSGRSGNEQFF
CDR3 DNA: TGCAGTGCTAGAGATCCCCTGACTAGCGGGAGATCGGGAAATGAGCAGTTCTTC
D gene: TRBD2
J gene: TRBJ2-1
clone size: few
V gene: TRBV20-1

CDR3 protein: CASSQDQGTNNEQFF
CDR3 DNA: TGTGCCAGCAGCCAGGATCAGGGGACGAACAATGAGCAGTTCTTC
D gene: .
J gene: TRBJ2-1
clone size: many
V gene: TRBV4-2

CDR3 protein: CASSPIRGGNEQYF
CDR3 DNA: TGTGCCAGCAGCCCCATCCGGGGAGGAAACGAGCAGTACTTC
D gene: .
J gene: TRBJ2-7
clone size: .
V gene: TRBV9

CDR3 protein: CASSHEVAKNIQYF
CDR3 DNA: TGTGCCAGCAGCCATGAGGTAGCCAAAAACATTCAGTACTTC
D gene: .
J gene: TRBJ2-4
clone size: .
V gene: TRBV7-9

CDR3 protein: CASSERSGGLYEQYF
CDR3 DNA: TGTGCCAGCAGTGAACGTAGCGGCGGACTGTATGAGCAGTACTTC
D gene: .
J gene: TRBJ2-5
clone size: .
V gene: TRBV2

CDR3 protein: CASSSLGVWTDTQYF
CDR3 DNA: TGTGCCAGCAGTTCCCTGGGGGTGTGGACAGATACGCAGTATTTT
D gene: .
J gene: TRBJ2-3
clone size: .
V gene: TRBV6-2/TRBV6-3

CDR3 protein: CASSLGPGNTEAFF
CDR3 DNA: TGTGCCAGCAGCTTGGGGCCAGGGAACACTGAAGCTTTCTTT
D gene: .
J gene: TRBJ1-1
clone size: few
V gene: TRBV7-2

CDR3 protein: CASSSTGEGGYTF
CDR3 DNA: TGTGCCAGCAGCTCAACAGGGGAAGGTGGCTACACCTTC
D gene: TRBD1
J gene: TRBJ1-2
clone size: few
V gene: TRBV5-4

CDR3 protein: CASSLVRTETSPLHF
CDR3 DNA: TGTGCCAGCAGCTTAGTTAGGACAGAGACTTCACCCCTCCACTTT
D gene: .
J gene: TRBJ1-6
clone size: .
V gene: TRBV7-2

CDR3 protein: CASSQERLQVDEQYF
CDR3 DNA: TGCGCCAGCAGCCAAGAGAGGCTACAGGTAGATGAGCAGTACTTC
D gene: .
J gene: TRBJ2-5
clone size: .
V gene: TRBV4-1

CDR3 protein: CASRTGATDTQYF
CDR3 DNA: TGTGCCAGCAGGACAGGGGCGACGGATACGCAGTATTTT
D gene: TRBD1
J gene: TRBJ2-3
clone size: few
V gene: TRBV6-2/TRBV6-3

CDR3 protein: CSARGRLIYNEQFF
CDR3 DNA: TGCAGTGCCAGGGGACGGTTAATCTACAATGAGCAGTTCTTC
D gene: .
J gene: TRBJ2-1
clone size: .
V gene: TRBV20-1

CDR3 protein: CASSSPGTGGYEQYF
CDR3 DNA: TGTGCCAGCAGTTCCCCCGGGACAGGGGGTTACGAGCAGTACTTC
D gene: TRBD1
J gene: TRBJ2-7
clone size: .
V gene: TRBV28

CDR3 protein: CASSSHAGAYKQYF
CDR3 DNA: TGTGCCAGCAGTTCACACGCAGGGGCCTACAAGCAGTACTTC
D gene: .
J gene: TRBJ2-5
clone size: .
V gene: TRBV27

CDR3 protein: CASSSWRGTPGETQYF
CDR3 DNA: TGTGCCAGCAGCTCCTGGCGGGGGACTCCTGGAGAGACCCAGTACTTC
D gene: TRBD2
J gene: TRBJ2-5
clone size: .
V gene: TRBV11-2

CDR3 protein: CASSLVFRTGNTGELFF
CDR3 DNA: TGCGCCAGCAGCTTGGTCTTCAGGACAGGGAACACCGGGGAGCTGTTTTTT
D gene: TRBD1
J gene: TRBJ2-2
clone size: .
V gene: TRBV5-1

CDR3 protein: CSARDQGGEAFF
CDR3 DNA: TGCAGTGCTAGAGATCAGGGCGGGGAAGCTTTCTTT
D gene: .
J gene: TRBJ1-1
clone size: .
V gene: TRBV20-1

CDR3 protein: CASSQLLLQGADTEAFF
CDR3 DNA: TGCGCCAGCAGCCAGCTCTTATTACAGGGGGCGGACACTGAAGCTTTCTTT
D gene: TRBD1
J gene: TRBJ1-1
clone size: .
V gene: TRBV4-1

CDR3 protein: CASSLEDSYYGYTF
CDR3 DNA: TGCGCCAGCAGCCTAGAGGACAGTTACTATGGCTACACCTTC
D gene: .
J gene: TRBJ1-2
clone size: .
V gene: TRBV5-1

CDR3 protein: CASSYSTRSGANVLTF
CDR3 DNA: TGTGCCAGCAGTTACTCGACCCGCTCTGGGGCCAACGTCCTGACTTTC
D gene: .
J gene: TRBJ2-6
clone size: .
V gene: TRBV6-5

CDR3 protein: CASSPTPNSYEQYF
CDR3 DNA: TGTGCCAGCTCACCAACACCGAACTCCTACGAGCAGTACTTC
D gene: .
J gene: TRBJ2-7
clone size: .
V gene: TRBV18

CDR3 protein: CASSQDLGQGITGELFF
CDR3 DNA: TGCGCCAGCAGCCAAGATTTGGGACAGGGGATCACCGGGGAGCTGTTTTTT
D gene: TRBD1
J gene: TRBJ2-2
clone size: .
V gene: TRBV4-3

CDR3 protein: CASSLGIGRKETQYF
CDR3 DNA: TGTGCCAGCAGCTTAGGGATTGGCAGAAAAGAGACCCAGTACTTC
D gene: .
J gene: TRBJ2-5
clone size: few
V gene: TRBV7-2

CDR3 protein: CSAPGLVTPDEQYF
CDR3 DNA: TGCAGTGCTCCTGGACTAGTCACCCCAGACGAGCAGTACTTC
D gene: TRBD2
J gene: TRBJ2-7
clone size: .
V gene: TRBV20-1

CDR3 protein: CASSPGQILYEQYF
CDR3 DNA: TGCGCCAGCAGCCCGGGACAGATCCTCTACGAGCAGTACTTC
D gene: TRBD1
J gene: TRBJ2-7
clone size: .
V gene: TRBV4-1

CDR3 protein: CASSRDRGSGANVLTF
CDR3 DNA: TGTGCCAGCAGCCGGGACAGGGGTTCTGGGGCCAACGTCCTGACTTTC
D gene: TRBD1
J gene: TRBJ2-6
clone size: many
V gene: TRBV6-6

CDR3 protein: CASSADRGPNKFKNIQYF
CDR3 DNA: TGTGCCAGCAGTGCGGACAGGGGGCCGAATAAATTCAAAAACATTCAGTACTTC
D gene: TRBD1
J gene: TRBJ2-4
clone size: many
V gene: TRBV2

CDR3 protein: CASQDSLRDTQYF
CDR3 DNA: TGTGCCAGCCAGGACAGCCTTCGGGATACGCAGTATTTT
D gene: .
J gene: TRBJ2-3
clone size: .
V gene: TRBV18

CDR3 protein: CASSYGRLAGRGTGELFF
CDR3 DNA: TGTGCCAGCAGTTACGGGAGGCTAGCGGGCAGGGGAACCGGGGAGCTGTTTTTT
D gene: TRBD2
J gene: TRBJ2-2
clone size: many
V gene: TRBV6-6

CDR3 protein: CSAFARSYGYTF
CDR3 DNA: TGCAGTGCCTTCGCGCGGAGCTATGGCTACACCTTC
D gene: .
J gene: TRBJ1-2
clone size: .
V gene: TRBV20-1

CDR3 protein: CASSLQGGGVQHF
CDR3 DNA: TGTGCCAGCAGTCTACAGGGTGGGGGGGTCCAGCATTTT
D gene: .
J gene: TRBJ1-5
clone size: few
V gene: TRBV6-5

CDR3 protein: CASSNGLDWSYEQYF
CDR3 DNA: TGTGCCAGCAGTAATGGACTAGATTGGTCTTACGAGCAGTACTTC
D gene: TRBD2
J gene: TRBJ2-7
clone size: many
V gene: TRBV6-5

CDR3 protein: CSARPTSGTADYEQYF
CDR3 DNA: TGCAGTGCTAGACCAACCTCCGGGACAGCGGACTACGAGCAGTACTTC
D gene: TRBD1
J gene: TRBJ2-7
clone size: .
V gene: TRBV20-1

CDR3 protein: CASSLVPGTGGYGYGYTF
CDR3 DNA: TGTGCCAGCAGCTTAGTCCCCGGGACAGGGGGCTACGGCTATGGCTACACCTTC
D gene: TRBD1
J gene: TRBJ1-2
clone size: .
V gene: TRBV7-2

CDR3 protein: CASSYSTGLAGVNTGELFF
CDR3 DNA: TGTGCCAGCAGTTACTCGACGGGACTAGCGGGAGTTAACACCGGGGAGCTGTTTTTT
D gene: TRBD2
J gene: TRBJ2-2
clone size: many
V gene: TRBV6-5

CDR3 protein: CASSLAGGGDTQYF
CDR3 DNA: TGTGCCAGCAGCTTAGCGGGAGGGGGGGATACGCAGTATTTT
D gene: .
J gene: TRBJ2-3
clone size: .
V gene: TRBV7-2

CDR3 protein: CSAVGGLSYEQYF
CDR3 DNA: TGCAGTGCCGTAGGGGGACTATCCTACGAGCAGTACTTC
D gene: .
J gene: TRBJ2-7
clone size: .
V gene: TRBV20-1

CDR3 protein: CSVLAPLEGSTDTQYF
CDR3 DNA: TGCAGTGTGCTAGCCCCCCTGGAGGGAAGCACAGATACGCAGTATTTT
D gene: .
J gene: TRBJ2-3
clone size: .
V gene: TRBV20-1

CDR3 protein: CSARGSGSQPQHF
CDR3 DNA: TGCAGTGCTAGAGGCTCGGGGTCTCAGCCCCAGCATTTT
D gene: .
J gene: TRBJ1-5
clone size: few
V gene: TRBV20-1